One sample yielded the 10 T cell receptor beta chains listed below, sequenced in a study of blood T cell repertoires in COVID-19. Using immunoSEQ multiplex PCR, the repertoire was profiled, and TCRdb retains in-frame clones only, with some absent. The table lists over 55,000 clones, about four fifths of them singletons, with around 9.1% in the top ten. Sequencing was done on a sample of peripheral blood. These receptors were taken from a man older than 75 with COVID-19, enrolled during active disease.

The chain employs TRBV11-2 and TRBJ2-7; TRBD2 might be the D (6 bases). The germline gives CDR1 SGHAT, CDR2 FQNNGV. Trimming took off 1 base at V and 3 bases at J, with 13 bases between the two ends. The CDR3 extends over 15 amino acids. This chain's CDR3 is CASSLGRGTVYEQYV. DNA of the CDR3: TGTGCCAGCAGCTTAGGCCGCGGGACCGTCTACGAGCAGTACGTC.

This rearrangement joins TRBV7-2 to TRBJ2-2, with D hard to call. V gave up 4 bases and J gave up 7 bases, with 10 bases separating them. There are 13 residues in the CDR3. CDR1 is SGHTA and CDR2 is FQGNSA in the germline V gene. The CDR3 reads CASSSDSGGELFF. CDR3 DNA: TGTGCCAGCAGCTCAGACTCTGGCGGGGAGCTGTTTTTT.

V and J are TRBV4-3 and TRBJ1-3; no definite D call. This CDR3 is built from 16 residues. The V gene's germline CDR1 is LGHNA and CDR2 YSLEER. V was pared by 1 base and J by 0 bases, with 10 bases between. The CDR3: CASSQGPQASGNTIYF. In nucleotides, the CDR3 is TGCGCCAGCAGCCAAGGTCCCCAAGCCTCTGGAAACACCATATATTTT.

The chain links TRBV30 to TRBJ2-7; D is perhaps TRBD2 (5 bases). V was clipped by 3 bases and J by 1 base, with 13 bases between them. The CDR3 consists of 14 residues. CDR1 and CDR2 from the germline V gene are GTSNPN and SVGIG (reference sequence). CDR3 nucleotide sequence: TGTGCCTGGAGCCCCGGGGTACTATCCTACGAGCAGTACTTC. Its translation: CAWSPGVLSYEQYF.

This clone was recorded only once. This chain links TRBV5-4 with TRBJ2-7; 11 nucleotides match TRBD1. The CDR3 is made up of 15 amino acids. Germline lookup yields CDR1 SGHNT and CDR2 YYREEE (reference sequence). V shed 5 bases, J shed 5 bases, and the junction held 9 bases outside the gene matches. The CDR3 DNA sequence: TGTGCCAGCAGTCCTCGGACAGGGGGCCGGGACGAGCAGTACTTC. Translation: CASSPRTGGRDEQYF. Variable domain in full (rest from reference TRBV5-4 and TRBJ2-7): ETGVTQSPTHLIKTRGQQVTLRCSSQSGHNTVSWYQQALGQGPQFIFQYYREEENGRGNFPPRFSGLQFPNYSSELNVNALELDDSALYLCASSPRTGGRDEQYFGPGTRLTVT.

The DNA of the CDR3 is TGTGCCAGCAGTCCAGGGGGACGGTCACCCCTCCACTTT. Amino acid sequence: CASSPGGRSPLHF. This chain joins TRBV5-8 and TRBJ1-6; TRBD1 matches 7 bases. CDR3 length: 13 residues. The germline V gene has CDR1 SGHTS and CDR2 YDEGEE. Trimming cost V 5 bases and J 10 bases; bases outside gene matches: 6. The complete variable domain, with remaining parts taken from reference TRBV5-8 and TRBJ1-6, reads EAGVTQSPTHLIKTRGQQATLRCSPISGHTSVYWYQQALGLGLQFLLWYDEGEERNRGNFPPRFSGRQFPNYSSELNVNALELEDSALYLCASSPGGRSPLHFGNGTRLTVT.

The chain uses TRBV27 and TRBJ2-1; the match to TRBD1 covers 9 bases. After removal of 6 bases from V and 6 bases from J, the junction contained 9 bases not matched to a gene. The CDR3 is made up of 15 amino acids. CDR1 and CDR2 from the germline V gene are MNHEY and SMNVEV (reference sequence). CDR3 sequence: CASRVQGAWVNEQFF. The CDR3 nucleotides read TGTGCCAGCAGGGTACAGGGGGCTTGGGTCAATGAGCAGTTCTTC.

The V and J genes are TRBV7-6 and TRBJ1-6; 9 bases are shared with TRBD1. V was clipped by 5 bases and J by 8 bases; unmatched bases: 16. Germline V gives CDR1 SGHVS, CDR2 FNYEAQ. CDR3 size: 18 residues. The CDR3 nucleotides read TGTGCCAGCAGCCCCGGGACAGGGCTTTTGGCCCGAGATTCACCCCTCCACTTT. It specifies CASSPGTGLLARDSPLHF.

J is TRBJ1-2 and V is TRBV30, with D perhaps matching TRBD1 (6 bases). Germline loops: CDR1 GTSNPN, CDR2 SVGIG (reference sequence). CDR3 length equals 13 residues. V lost 2 bases, J lost 5 bases, and 12 bases lay in between. The CDR3: CAWSQGRGYGYTF. The CDR3 DNA sequence: TGTGCCTGGAGTCAGGGGAGGGGGTATGGCTACACCTTC. Full variable domain (rest looked up from reference TRBV30 and TRBJ1-2): SQTIHQWPATLVQPVGSPLSLECTVEGTSNPNLYWYRQAAGRGLQLLFYSVGIGQISSEVPQNLSASRPQDRQFILSSKKLLLSDSGFYLCAWSQGRGYGYTFGSGTRLTVV.

The chain carries TRBV3-1 (or the pseudogene TRBV3-2) and TRBJ2-2, with no clear D. V lost 1 base, J lost 6 bases, and 9 bases lay in between. The CDR3 runs to 14 residues. From germline, CDR1 is LGHDT and CDR2 YNNKEL (reference sequence). The CDR3 is CASSQVIPSGELFF. The CDR3 nucleotides read TGTGCCAGCAGCCAAGTAATCCCCTCCGGGGAGCTGTTTTTT.